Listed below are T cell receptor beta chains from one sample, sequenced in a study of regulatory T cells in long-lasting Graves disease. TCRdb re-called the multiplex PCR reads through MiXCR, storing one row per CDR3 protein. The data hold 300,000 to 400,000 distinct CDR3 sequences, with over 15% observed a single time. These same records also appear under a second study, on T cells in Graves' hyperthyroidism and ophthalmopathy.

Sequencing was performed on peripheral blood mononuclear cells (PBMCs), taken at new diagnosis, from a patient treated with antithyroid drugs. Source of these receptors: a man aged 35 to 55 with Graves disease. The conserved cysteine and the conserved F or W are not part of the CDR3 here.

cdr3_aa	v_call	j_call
ASSDRGKVYEQY	TRBV6-1	TRBJ2-7
ASSLGPAGGLETQY	TRBV12-3/TRBV12-4	TRBJ2-5
ASTANRGTEAF	TRBV6-1	TRBJ1-1
ASSQKDSGYYEQY	TRBV4-1	TRBJ2-7
SAAGTGYAGNQPQH	TRBV20-1	TRBJ1-5
ASRSRGFQETQY	TRBV11-2	TRBJ2-5
ASRPRGSGNTIY	TRBV6-2/TRBV6-3	TRBJ1-3
ASGGKHETQY	TRBV10-3	TRBJ2-5
ASSLSRFGGELF	TRBV5-6	TRBJ2-2
ASSLHGQQY	TRBV3-1	TRBJ2-7
ASSVEGRGQETQY	TRBV9	TRBJ2-5
ASSFAGKDEQY	TRBV5-6	TRBJ2-7
ASSPRIAEVTYNEQF	TRBV19	TRBJ2-1
ASSPGHATNEKLF	TRBV7-2	TRBJ1-4
SASRGHRETQY	TRBV20-1	TRBJ2-5
SARDPVRFGYGYT	TRBV20-1	TRBJ1-2
ASSGPAGGLSTDTQY	TRBV5-1	TRBJ2-3
ASSNHRNTGELF	TRBV6-1	TRBJ2-2
ASSESRGGRWTQY	TRBV10-1	TRBJ2-5
SATFQGLRHIQY	TRBV20-1	TRBJ2-4
ASKETPATDTQY	TRBV5-1	TRBJ2-3
SAKPDSSQPQH	TRBV20-1	TRBJ1-5
ASSLSSLATGRGGLGTDTQY	TRBV5-4	TRBJ2-3
ASNGFNSYGEKLF	TRBV28	TRBJ1-4
ASSKGAGGNEAF	TRBV7-3	TRBJ1-1
ASSQTQGTDTQY	TRBV4-1	TRBJ2-3
ASRAGGASGELF	TRBV28	TRBJ2-2
ATVPWGVTGELF	TRBV6-5	TRBJ2-2
ASSYATRGAGRRQF	TRBV6-2/TRBV6-3	TRBJ2-1
ASTSSFPYEQY	TRBV5-1	TRBJ2-7
ASSQRGQGAYEQY	TRBV28	TRBJ2-7
ASSEVAGGNYGYT	TRBV2	TRBJ1-2
SASRGLYTEAF	TRBV20-1	TRBJ1-1
AISRGNEGNQPQH	TRBV10-3	TRBJ1-5
ASSLGRGEKLF	TRBV5-1	TRBJ1-4
ASSQDGARASSGNTIY	TRBV4-2	TRBJ1-3
ASSPRSSGANVLT	TRBV6-1	TRBJ2-6
ASSFWLGGADTQY	TRBV5-1	TRBJ2-3
ASSWTPDSPLH	TRBV27	TRBJ1-6
ASSLAPSGDEQF	TRBV12-3/TRBV12-4	NA
SARGRSEAF	TRBV20-1	TRBJ1-1
ASSFLLQGVSNQPQH	TRBV6-5	TRBJ1-5
ASSFRTGGTDEQY	TRBV7-2	TRBJ2-7
ASSDIPGSGGYT	TRBV6-1	TRBJ1-2
ASSSGTGNWETQY	TRBV5-1	TRBJ2-5
ASSQRQTQY	TRBV7-6	TRBJ2-5
ASSSHPGLAGAYEQY	TRBV28	TRBJ2-7
ASSYHQEFYEQY	TRBV6-2/TRBV6-3	TRBJ2-7
VSSQLAGGSYEQY	TRBV28	TRBJ2-7
ASSERLLQETQY	TRBV6-1	TRBJ2-5